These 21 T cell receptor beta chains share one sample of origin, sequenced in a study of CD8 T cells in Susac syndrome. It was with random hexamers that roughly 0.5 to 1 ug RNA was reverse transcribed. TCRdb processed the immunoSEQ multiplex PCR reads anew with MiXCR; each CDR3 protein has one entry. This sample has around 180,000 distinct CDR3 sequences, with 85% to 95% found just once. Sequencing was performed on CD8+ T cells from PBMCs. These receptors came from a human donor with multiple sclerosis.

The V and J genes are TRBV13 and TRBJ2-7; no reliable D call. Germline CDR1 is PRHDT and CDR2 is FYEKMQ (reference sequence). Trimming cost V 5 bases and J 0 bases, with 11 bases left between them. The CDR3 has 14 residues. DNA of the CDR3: TGTGCCAGCAGCCCCCAGGAGAGCTCCTACGAGCAGTACTTC. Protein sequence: CASSPQESSYEQYF.

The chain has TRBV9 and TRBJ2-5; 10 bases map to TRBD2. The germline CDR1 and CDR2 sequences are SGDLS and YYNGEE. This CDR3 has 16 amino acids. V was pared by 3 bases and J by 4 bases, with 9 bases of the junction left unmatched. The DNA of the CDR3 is TGTGCCAGCAGCGCGCGGAGGACTAGCGGTACAGAGACCCAGTACTTC. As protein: CASSARRTSGTETQYF. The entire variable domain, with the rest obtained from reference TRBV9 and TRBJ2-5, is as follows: DSGVTQTPKHLITATGQRVTLRCSPRSGDLSVYWYQQSLDQGLQFLIQYYNGEERAKGNILERFSAQQFPDLHSELNLSSLELGDSALYFCASSARRTSGTETQYFGPGTRLLVL.

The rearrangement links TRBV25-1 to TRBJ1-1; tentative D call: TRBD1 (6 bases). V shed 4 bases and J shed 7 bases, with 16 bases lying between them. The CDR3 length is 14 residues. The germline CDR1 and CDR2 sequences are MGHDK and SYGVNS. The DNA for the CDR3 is TGTGCCAGCAGTGGGACCGGGACACAACTTGAAGCTTTCTTT. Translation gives CASSGTGTQLEAFF.

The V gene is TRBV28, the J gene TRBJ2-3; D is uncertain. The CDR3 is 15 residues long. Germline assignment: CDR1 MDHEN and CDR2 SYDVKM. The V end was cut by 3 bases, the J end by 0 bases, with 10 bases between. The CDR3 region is CASSFLNPSTDTQYF. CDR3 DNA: TGTGCCAGCAGTTTTCTGAATCCTAGCACAGATACGCAGTATTTT.

CDR3 in amino acids: CASSPGWETQYF. The CDR3 DNA follows: TGTGCCAGCAGTCCAGGTTGGGAGACCCAGTACTTC. The rearrangement links TRBV2 to TRBJ2-5; no clear D. The CDR3 extends over 12 amino acids. Germline-derived CDR1 and CDR2 are SNHLY and FYNNEI. Trimming stripped 5 bases from V and 5 bases from J, with 9 bases between.

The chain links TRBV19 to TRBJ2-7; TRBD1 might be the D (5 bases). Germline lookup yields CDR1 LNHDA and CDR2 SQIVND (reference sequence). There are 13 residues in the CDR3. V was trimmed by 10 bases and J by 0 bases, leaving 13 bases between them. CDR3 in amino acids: CATVDTYSYEQYF. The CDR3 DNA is TGTGCCACTGTGGACACCTACTCCTACGAGCAGTACTTC. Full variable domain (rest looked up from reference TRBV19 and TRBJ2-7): DGGITQSPKYLFRKEGQNVTLSCEQNLNHDAMYWYRQDPGQGLRLIYYSQIVNDFQKGDIAEGYSVSREKKESFPLTVTSAQKNPTAFYLCATVDTYSYEQYFGPGTRLTVT.

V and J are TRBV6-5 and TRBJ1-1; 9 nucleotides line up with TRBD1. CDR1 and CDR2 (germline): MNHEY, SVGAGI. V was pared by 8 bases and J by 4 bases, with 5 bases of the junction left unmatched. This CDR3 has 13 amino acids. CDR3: CASCPGQGTEAFF. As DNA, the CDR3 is TGTGCCAGCTGTCCGGGACAGGGCACTGAAGCTTTCTTT.

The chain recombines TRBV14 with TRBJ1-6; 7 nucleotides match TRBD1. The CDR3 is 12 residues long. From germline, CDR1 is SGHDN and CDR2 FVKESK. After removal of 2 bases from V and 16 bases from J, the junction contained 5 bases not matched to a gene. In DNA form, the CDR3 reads TGTGCCAGCAGCCAACAGGGGGTCTGGCTCCACTTT. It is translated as CASSQQGVWLHF.

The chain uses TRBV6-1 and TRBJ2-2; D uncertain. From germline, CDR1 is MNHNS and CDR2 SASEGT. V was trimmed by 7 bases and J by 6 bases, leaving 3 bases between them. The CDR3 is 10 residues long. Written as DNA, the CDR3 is TGTGCCAGCAAGGCCGGGGAGCTGTTTTTT. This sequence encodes CASKAGELFF.

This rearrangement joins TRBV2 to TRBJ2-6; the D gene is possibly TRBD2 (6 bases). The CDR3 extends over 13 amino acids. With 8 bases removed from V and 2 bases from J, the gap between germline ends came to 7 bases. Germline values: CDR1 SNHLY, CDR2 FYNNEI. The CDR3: CASGGTGANVLTF. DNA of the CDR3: TGTGCCAGCGGCGGGACTGGGGCCAACGTCCTGACTTTC.

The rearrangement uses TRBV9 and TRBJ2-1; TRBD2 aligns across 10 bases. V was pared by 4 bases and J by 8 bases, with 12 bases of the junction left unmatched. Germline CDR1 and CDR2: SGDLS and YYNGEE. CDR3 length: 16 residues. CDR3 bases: TGTGCCAGCAGCACGGGGGGGGCTAGCGGGAGACATGAGCAGTTCTTC. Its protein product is CASSTGGASGRHEQFF.

The DNA for the CDR3 is TGTGCCAGCAGCCCGGGACAGAGCTTCACAGATACGCAGTATTTT. Translating it yields CASSPGQSFTDTQYF. This rearrangement joins TRBV13 to TRBJ2-3, with 7 bases that match TRBD1. V shed 5 bases and J 2 bases; nucleotides not matched to a gene: 7. Germline V gene lookup returns CDR1 PRHDT and CDR2 FYEKMQ (reference sequence). The CDR3 has 15 residues.

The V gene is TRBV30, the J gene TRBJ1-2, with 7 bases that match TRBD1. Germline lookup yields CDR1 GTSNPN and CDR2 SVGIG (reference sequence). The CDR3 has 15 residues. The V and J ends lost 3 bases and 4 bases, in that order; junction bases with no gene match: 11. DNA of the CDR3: TGTGCCTGGAGGGGAGAAGACAGGGAGGTCTATGGCTACACCTTC. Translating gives CAWRGEDREVYGYTF.

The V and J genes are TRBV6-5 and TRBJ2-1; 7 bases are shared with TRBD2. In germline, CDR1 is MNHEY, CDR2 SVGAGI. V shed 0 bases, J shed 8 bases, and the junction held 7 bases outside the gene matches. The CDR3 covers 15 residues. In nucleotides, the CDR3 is TGTGCCAGCAGTTACTCGACGGGGGGATTCGATGAGCAGTTCTTC. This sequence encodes CASSYSTGGFDEQFF.

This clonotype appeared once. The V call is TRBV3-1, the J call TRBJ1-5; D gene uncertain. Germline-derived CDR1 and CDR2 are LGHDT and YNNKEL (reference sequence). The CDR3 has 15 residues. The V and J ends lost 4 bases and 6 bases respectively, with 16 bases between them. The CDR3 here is CASSPGFSGAQPQHF. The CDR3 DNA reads TGTGCCAGCAGCCCCGGTTTTTCAGGAGCTCAGCCCCAGCATTTT.

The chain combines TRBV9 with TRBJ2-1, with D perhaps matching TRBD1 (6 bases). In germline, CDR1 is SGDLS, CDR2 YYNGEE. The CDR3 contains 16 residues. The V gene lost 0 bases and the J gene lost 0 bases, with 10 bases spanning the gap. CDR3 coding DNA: TGTGCCAGCAGCGTAGGAAGGGGGTTCTCCTACAATGAGCAGTTCTTC. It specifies CASSVGRGFSYNEQFF.

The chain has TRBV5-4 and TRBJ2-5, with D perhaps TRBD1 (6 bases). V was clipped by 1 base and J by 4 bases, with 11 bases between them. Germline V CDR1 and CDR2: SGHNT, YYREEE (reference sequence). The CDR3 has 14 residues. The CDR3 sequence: CASSLTGFAETQYF. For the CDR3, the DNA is TGTGCCAGCAGCTTGACAGGGTTTGCAGAGACCCAGTACTTC.

The CDR3 bases are TGTGCCAGCTCACCAAGTCAGTTCTGGGAGACCCAGTACTTC. It yields the protein CASSPSQFWETQYF. The rearrangement uses TRBV18 and TRBJ2-5; D is unclear. Germline CDR1 and CDR2: KGHSH and LQKENI. This CDR3 has 14 amino acids. Trimming took off 2 bases at V and 5 bases at J, with 12 bases between the two ends.

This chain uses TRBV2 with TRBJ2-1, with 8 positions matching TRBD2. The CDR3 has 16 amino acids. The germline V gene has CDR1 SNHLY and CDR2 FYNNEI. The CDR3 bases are TGTGGCAGAAAGCAACCGGGTAGCGGGGTTTCGGATGAGCAGTTCTTC. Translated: CGRKQPGSGVSDEQFF.

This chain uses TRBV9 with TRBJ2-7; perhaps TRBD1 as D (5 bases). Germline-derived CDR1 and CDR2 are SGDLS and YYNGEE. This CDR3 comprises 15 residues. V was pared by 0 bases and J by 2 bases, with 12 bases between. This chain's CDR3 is CASSVGPPGTYEQYF. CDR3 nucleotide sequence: TGTGCCAGCAGCGTAGGACCTCCAGGGACCTACGAGCAGTACTTC.

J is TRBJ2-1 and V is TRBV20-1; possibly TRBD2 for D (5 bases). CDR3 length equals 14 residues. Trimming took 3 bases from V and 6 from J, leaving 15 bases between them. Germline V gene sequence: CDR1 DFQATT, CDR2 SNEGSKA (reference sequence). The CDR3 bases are TGCAGTGCTAGGCTGAGCGGAGCCACCAATGAGCAGTTCTTC. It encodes CSARLSGATNEQFF.